The T cell receptor (beta chain) under discussion was sequenced for a study of blood T cell repertoires in COVID-19. Trimming took 2 bases from V and 4 from J; bases not matched to a gene: 5. In germline, CDR1 is SNHLY, CDR2 FYNNEI. The CDR3 length is 15 residues. Profiling relied on immunoSEQ multiplex PCR, and the TCRdb table lists in-frame clones only, not all of them. The table shows 60,000 or so clones, with around nine tenths occurring only once. The sequenced sample was peripheral blood. V is TRBV2 and J is TRBJ2-7; 10 bases agree with TRBD2. The sequence was obtained from a woman aged 60-75 years with active COVID-19. For the CDR3, the DNA is TGTGCCAGCAGTGAATCTAGCGGGGGTCCTTACGAGCAGTACTTC. As protein: CASSESSGGPYEQYF.